The rows below give T cell receptor beta chains drawn from one sample of a study of preoperative IRX-2 immunotherapy in early breast cancer. Produced via immunoSEQ multiplex PCR; TCRdb's table is partial and in-frame only. Of about 38,000 clones in the sample, 65% to 90% are singletons; the top ten hold around 1.5%. The sample in question was lymph node tissue, obtained after IRX-2 immunotherapy. These receptor sequences come from a human donor with breast cancer. CDR3s include the opening cysteine and the closing phenylalanine or tryptophan. D genes are given only for firm matches. For some rows the clone size is stated as once, few or many, or as a class when expanded; others skip it.

j_call v_call d_call clone_size cdr3_nt cdr3_aa
TRBJ1-2 TRBV5-1 . . TGCGCCAGCAGCTTGGTGCCGTTACGGTCCACGGATGACTATGGCTACACCTTC CASSLVPLRSTDDYGYTF
TRBJ1-5 TRBV28 . . TGTGCCAGCAGTTTAGCCGGGGTTGGCAATCAGCCCCAGCATTTT CASSLAGVGNQPQHF
TRBJ2-7 TRBV7-8 . . TGTGCCAGCAGCTTAGATCGGGGCTACGAGCAGTACTTC CASSLDRGYEQYF
TRBJ1-6 TRBV6-1 . . TGTGCCAGCAGTGAAGGAAGCCAGCATAATTCACCCCTCCACTTT CASSEGSQHNSPLHF
TRBJ2-7 TRBV5-1 . . TGCGCCAGCAGCTCGACAGGACCCGACTACGAGCAGTACTTC CASSSTGPDYEQYF
TRBJ1-6 TRBV6-8 TRBD1 . TGTGCCAGCAGGCGGACAGGCGATTCACCCCTCCACTTT CASRRTGDSPLHF
TRBJ2-7 TRBV9 TRBD2 . TGTGCCAGCAGCGTGGCTAGCGGTTCTTACGAGCAGTACTTC CASSVASGSYEQYF
TRBJ2-2 TRBV6-8 . . TGTGCCAGCAGTTACTCGTGGCCAGGGAACACCGGGGAGCTGTTTTTT CASSYSWPGNTGELFF
TRBJ1-6 TRBV6-8 . few TGTGCCAGCAGGACAGGCCATAATTCACCCCTCCACTTT CASRTGHNSPLHF
TRBJ1-2 TRBV11-3 TRBD1 . TGTGCCAGCAGCCGTGGGACAGCACCTAACTATGGCTACACCTTC CASSRGTAPNYGYTF
TRBJ2-2 TRBV11-3 TRBD2 . TGTGCCAGCAGCCAGCGACTAGCGGGGAAGGTCGGGGAGCTGTTTTTT CASSQRLAGKVGELFF